The T cell receptor (beta chain) under discussion was sequenced for a study of shared clonotypes between healthy human individuals. Splitting of CD4+ cells produced CD45RA+ naive and CD45RA-negative memory subsets. V lost 0 bases to trimming and J lost 4 bases; unmatched junction nucleotides: 4. This CDR3 region has 15 residues. The germline V gene encodes CDR1 SGHNT and CDR2 YYREEE (reference sequence). Here immunoSEQ multiplex PCR was the method, and the copy in TCRdb shows in-frame clones only, minus some. The data show 2 million to 2.5 million clones, 85% to 95% seen once. The sequence was obtained from a man younger than 30 in good health. Some clones in this sample may be carry-over from other donors' samples. V gene TRBV5-4 combines with J gene TRBJ2-1; 7 bases align to TRBD1. The sample taken for sequencing was naive CD4+ T cells from PBMCs. The subset is: CD45RA+ positively selected. CDR3 DNA: TGTGCCAGCAGCTTGGGCCCGGGACAGTACAATGAGCAGTTCTTC. Encoded protein: CASSLGPGQYNEQFF. The full variable domain, completed using reference TRBV5-4 and TRBJ2-1, is ETGVTQSPTHLIKTRGQQVTLRCSSQSGHNTVSWYQQALGQGPQFIFQYYREEENGRGNFPPRFSGLQFPNYSSELNVNALELDDSALYLCASSLGPGQYNEQFFGPGTRLTVL.